The present TCR beta chain was sequenced within a study of long-term antiretroviral therapy in people with HIV. Study results and limitations: Patients on ART gained diversity, which nonetheless stayed below transplant donor controls. Nothing was known about ART adherence, viral resistance or changes in therapy.

Looked up from germline, CDR1 is KGHSH and CDR2 is LQKENI. Trimming took off 3 bases at V and 6 bases at J, with 20 bases between the two ends. The CDR3 runs 17 residues. Concerning this clone itself: Its antigen is currently unknown.

A v3.0 immunoSEQ assay was performed at survey level. Profiling relied on immunoSEQ multiplex PCR, and the TCRdb table lists in-frame clones only, not all of them. The sample records 20,000 to 30,000 clones, approximately 81% being singletons. The material was unsorted PBMCs, obtained 2.3 years after starting antiretroviral therapy. This sequence joins TRBV18 and TRBJ2-2; weak D call: TRBD2 (5 bases). The TCR was taken from a man in his forties or fifties with HIV. This CDR3 is CASSPKQPGNGAGELFF. The CDR3 DNA sequence: TGTGCCAGCTCACCTAAACAACCGGGTAACGGGGCCGGGGAGCTGTTTTTT.